The source of this TCR beta chain is a study of blood T cell repertoires in COVID-19. Clones were read by immunoSEQ multiplex PCR, and TCRdb kept only the in-frame ones, dropping some. The top ten clones hold less than 6.5% of a sample with roughly 150,000 clones, roughly 84% of them seen once. The specimen sequenced was peripheral blood. The receptor's source is a woman in her 50s with COVID-19, enrolled during active disease.

For the CDR3, the DNA is TGTGCCAGCAGTTTAGGTTCTAGCGGATCTTTCTACGAGCAGTACTTC. Translated: CASSLGSSGSFYEQYF. The chain combines TRBV28 with TRBJ2-7; 7 bases are a match to TRBD2. The ends lost 2 bases at V and 3 bases at J; junction bases unmatched: 10. The CDR3 length is 16 residues. Per germline, CDR1 MDHEN and CDR2 SYDVKM.